The 7 T cell receptor beta chains in this list originate from one sample, sequenced in a study of CD8 T cells in Susac syndrome. RNA in amounts of about 0.45 to 1 ug was reverse transcribed with random hexamers. TCRdb recomputed calls from the immunoSEQ multiplex PCR reads with MiXCR, one row per CDR3 protein. The data hold roughly 110,000 distinct CDR3 sequences, with roughly 90% observed a single time. Sequencing was done on a sample of CD8+ T cells from PBMCs. These receptors all come from a human donor in good health.

The chain uses TRBV29-1 and TRBJ1-1; D remains ambiguous. The V gene's germline CDR1 is SQVTM and CDR2 ANQGSEA. V lost 7 bases and J lost 0, with 9 bases in between. The CDR3 extends over 12 amino acids. The DNA of the CDR3 is TGCAGCGCTGGACCGCTGAACACTGAAGCTTTCTTT. This sequence encodes CSAGPLNTEAFF.

The gene calls are TRBV12-3 or TRBV12-4 and TRBJ1-1, with no clear D. The CDR3 runs 12 residues. V was pared by 7 bases and J by 11 bases, with 17 bases between. The CDR3 region is CASNSQGGLAFF. DNA of the CDR3: TGTGCCAGCAATTCCCAAGGAGGGCTGGCTTTCTTT.

V usage is TRBV6-1 and J usage is TRBJ2-1; no clear D. Germline values: CDR1 MNHNS, CDR2 SASEGT. Trimming shortened V by 5 bases and J by 8 bases, and 25 bases separated the two germline ends. The CDR3 runs 17 residues. CDR3 loop: CASSLYKRPRVPDEQFF. CDR3 DNA sequence: TGTGCCAGCAGTCTGTATAAACGTCCTAGGGTCCCCGATGAGCAGTTCTTC.

The J gene is TRBJ1-1, the V gene TRBV4-3; D is perhaps TRBD1 (6 bases). V lost 0 bases and J lost 6, with 17 bases in between. From germline, CDR1 is LGHNA and CDR2 YSLEER. The CDR3 is made up of 16 amino acids. CDR3 region: CASSQDRGLGGAEAFF. CDR3 nucleotide sequence: TGCGCCAGCAGCCAAGATAGAGGCCTCGGGGGCGCTGAAGCTTTCTTT.

This clonotype was counted once. This chain joins TRBV27 and TRBJ1-2; the match to TRBD1 covers 9 bases. Trimming at V came to 0 bases and at J to 7 bases, leaving 12 bases not matched to a gene. The germline gives CDR1 MNHEY, CDR2 SMNVEV (reference sequence). CDR3 length equals 17 residues. CDR3 amino acids: CASSLSLRDRVSRGYTF. The CDR3 bases are TGTGCCAGCAGTTTATCCTTACGGGACAGGGTTTCTCGTGGCTACACCTTC.

The chain has TRBV29-1 and TRBJ1-2; 10 bases match TRBD1. The germline gives CDR1 SQVTM, CDR2 ANQGSEA. CDR3 length: 15 amino acids. V lost 1 base and J lost 8; bases outside the gene matches: 10. The CDR3 here is CSVEGLDRGQRGYTF. The CDR3 DNA is TGCAGCGTTGAAGGCCTCGACAGGGGGCAACGGGGCTACACCTTC.

J is TRBJ2-7 and V is TRBV3-1; 8 nucleotides line up with TRBD2. With V trimmed by 3 bases and J by 7 bases, 11 bases remained unmatched. The CDR3 covers 15 residues. Germline V gives CDR1 LGHDT, CDR2 YNNKEL (reference sequence). In DNA form, the CDR3 reads TGTGCCAGCAGCCATCATAGCGGGGAGCCTCAGGAGCAGTACTTC. Protein product: CASSHHSGEPQEQYF.